Sequencing of this T cell receptor (beta chain) was carried out in a study of blood T cell repertoires in COVID-19. Methods used by the authors: Amplification of reference gene primers provided the estimated nucleated cell counts. Measured with immunoSEQ multiplex PCR; TCRdb has only the in-frame clones, and not every one. D and trimming come from the DNA, and the V and J calls and clone size come from that table. The sample shows tens of thousands of clones, roughly 86% of them seen only once. Trimming stripped 0 bases from V and 3 bases from J, with 11 bases between. Germline CDR1 and CDR2: SGHRS and YFSETQ. This CDR3 comprises 15 residues.

The sequence was obtained from a human donor in a cohort sampled during active COVID-19. Source material: peripheral blood. J is TRBJ2-3 and V is TRBV5-1, with D maybe TRBD1 (5 bases). This CDR3 reads CASSLGGAGTDTQYF. The CDR3 DNA follows: TGCGCCAGCAGCTTGGGTGGGGCAGGGACAGATACGCAGTATTTT.